This T cell receptor beta chain derives from a study of T-cell reconstitution after alpha-beta-depleted transplantation in children. The CDR3 is made up of 18 amino acids. Germline V gives CDR1 LGHDT, CDR2 YNNKEL (reference sequence). V was clipped by 6 bases and J by 3 bases, with 23 bases between them. General study findings and limits: When one year had passed after transplant, most T-cell counts and diversity came from newly produced T cells.

During its preparation, the TCRbeta library received unique molecular identifiers. MiXCR, run by TCRdb on the PCR reads, gives a single entry per CDR3 protein. Of 200,000 to 250,000 distinct CDR3 sequences listed, roughly 9.1% are singletons. This clonotype was counted at least ten times. Its antigen is currently unknown. The source material was PBMCs, mostly from graft donor cells, sampled 360 days after TCRalphabeta/CD19-depleted stem cell transplant. The clonotype comes from a male patient aged 2 to 9 who had a stem cell transplant for acute myeloid leukemia, so the T cells may come from the graft donor. The chain employs TRBV3-1 and TRBJ1-4; perhaps TRBD1 as D (5 bases). Here the CDR3 DNA reads TGTGCCAGCAGTTCGCACCAGGGTGATCGAGGGTCTAATGAAAAACTGTTTTTT. Translated, it gives CASSSHQGDRGSNEKLFF.